This paragraph covers one T cell receptor (beta chain) sequence. Via MiXCR, TCRdb re-called the 5' RACE reads, giving one row per CDR3 protein. The sample carries some 130,000 distinct CDR3 sequences, approximately 7.4% recorded once. This sample is part of a study of CD8 T cells in ankylosing spondylitis. The V segment lost 4 bases and the J segment 8 bases; nucleotides outside the gene matches: 10. The CDR3 loop spans 15 amino acids. The sequenced sample was blood, either unsorted or a sorted T cell fraction (not recorded which). This TCR derives from a female donor with ankylosing spondylitis or in good health (not recorded which). The chain employs TRBV12-3 or TRBV12-4 and TRBJ1-2; 10 bases agree with TRBD1. The CDR3 reads CASSSITTGGEGYTF. In DNA, the CDR3 is TGTGCCAGCAGTTCCATTACGACAGGGGGCGAGGGCTACACCTTC.